The source of this T cell receptor beta chain is a study of blood T cell repertoires in COVID-19. As for the study in general: Nucleic acid was either cDNA or gDNA, and it came from T cells, B-cell-depleted T cells, or PBMCs.

The CDR3 is made up of 15 amino acids. CDR1 is SNHLY and CDR2 is FYNNEI in the germline V gene. V gave up 6 bases and J gave up 4 bases; unmatched junction bases: 7. As processed by the authors: Cell counts per sample came from amplifying reference gene primers. Here immunoSEQ multiplex PCR was the method, and the copy in TCRdb shows in-frame clones only, minus some. V and J calls and clone size follow that table, whereas D and trimming were derived from the DNA. The sample shows more than 300,000 clones, about 87% of them seen only once. The cohort comprised adults aged 18 to 89 years residing in about 25 US areas.

This chain links TRBV2 with TRBJ2-2; 8 nucleotides agree with TRBD1. Sequences were obtained from PBMCs or T cells enriched from blood (not recorded which). The clonotype comes from a man aged 35-49 years in a cohort exposed to, infected with or recovered from COVID-19 (not recorded which). The CDR3 sequence is CASSATGAATGELFF. Here the CDR3 DNA reads TGTGCCAGCAGCGCGACAGGGGCGGCCACCGGGGAGCTGTTTTTT.